These 22 T cell receptor beta chains were all obtained from the same sample, sequenced in a study of blood T cell repertoires in COVID-19. Profiled with immunoSEQ multiplex PCR; TCRdb holds only in-frame clones, not every one. The data show about 200,000 clones, roughly 80% seen once. The sample was peripheral blood. These receptors were collected from a man between 60 and 75 years old with acute or convalescent COVID-19.

In its sample, this clone was seen once. This sequence joins TRBV7-2 and TRBJ2-7; 7 nucleotides match TRBD2. CDR1 and CDR2 from the germline V gene are SGHTA and FQGNSA. The length of the CDR3 is 14 residues. V lost 0 bases to trimming and J lost 3 bases; unmatched junction nucleotides: 2. CDR3 coding DNA: TGTGCCAGCAGCTTAGCCCCTAGCGGCTACGAGCAGTACTTC. This translates into CASSLAPSGYEQYF.

This clone was observed a handful of times. The chain employs TRBV7-2 and TRBJ2-7, with 11 bases aligning to TRBD2. From germline, CDR1 is SGHTA and CDR2 FQGNSA. The trim removed 4 bases at V and 4 bases at J, leaving 9 bases unmatched. CDR3 length: 16 amino acids. CDR3 region: CASSSLPGLAAYEQYF. CDR3 bases: TGTGCCAGCAGCTCCCTTCCGGGACTAGCGGCGTACGAGCAGTACTTC. The entire variable domain, with the rest obtained from reference TRBV7-2 and TRBJ2-7, is as follows: GAGVSQSPSNKVTEKGKDVELRCDPISGHTALYWYRQSLGQGLEFLIYFQGNSAPDKSGLPSDRFSAERTGGSVSTLTIQRTQQEDSAVYLCASSSLPGLAAYEQYFGPGTRLTVT.

V usage is TRBV5-4 and J usage is TRBJ1-4; 7 nucleotides match TRBD1. The J segment lost 3 bases and the V segment lost 2 bases, leaving 1 base of the junction unmatched. Germline lookup yields CDR1 SGHNT and CDR2 YYREEE (reference sequence). This CDR3 spans 14 amino acids. The CDR3 protein is CASSLQGPNEKLFF. The CDR3 nucleotides read TGTGCCAGCAGCTTACAGGGGCCTAATGAAAAACTGTTTTTT.

This CDR3 reads CASSLAVGQGVEQYF. The CDR3 DNA reads as TGTGCCAGCAGCTTAGCGGTTGGACAGGGGGTCGAGCAGTACTTC. The V call is TRBV7-2, the J call TRBJ2-7; 10 nucleotides line up with TRBD1. V trimming: 0 bases; J trimming: 6 bases; junction bases outside the gene matches: 5. The CDR3 length is 15 residues. Germline values: CDR1 SGHTA, CDR2 FQGNSA.

The chain links TRBV29-1 to TRBJ1-1; D unresolved. The ends were cut back, 4 bases at V and 0 bases at J, with 6 bases in the middle. Germline V CDR1 and CDR2: SQVTM, ANQGSEA. This CDR3 comprises 12 residues. DNA for the CDR3: TGCAGCGTTGCCGGTGTGAACACTGAAGCTTTCTTT. It translates to CSVAGVNTEAFF.

This rearrangement joins TRBV4-1 to TRBJ2-5; 10 bases agree with TRBD2. Looked up from germline, CDR1 is MGHRA and CDR2 is YSYEKL. Losses at the gene ends were 1 base for V and 1 base for J; bases not matched to a gene: 6. CDR3 length equals 17 residues. This chain's CDR3 is CASSQVSSGRPQETQYF. CDR3 bases: TGCGCCAGCAGCCAAGTCAGTAGCGGGAGGCCCCAAGAGACCCAGTACTTC.

J is TRBJ1-5 and V is TRBV2; D gene ambiguous. The CDR3 loop spans 15 amino acids. From germline, CDR1 is SNHLY and CDR2 FYNNEI. Trimming removed 7 bases at V and 0 bases at J, with 13 bases between. CDR3 protein: CASKEKPYSNQPQHF. For the CDR3, the DNA is TGTGCCAGCAAAGAAAAGCCTTATAGCAATCAGCCCCAGCATTTT.

This clone was found once. A much larger clonotype is one base distant, so this may be a read error. The chain combines TRBV2 with TRBJ2-1, with 8 nucleotides matching TRBD2. The CDR3 covers 17 residues. The V gene end was trimmed by 2 bases and the J gene end by 3 bases; junction bases not matched to a gene: 9. CDR1 is SNHLY and CDR2 is FYNNEI in the germline V gene. The CDR3 DNA is TGTGCCAGCAGTGAATACCGGACTAGCTCTTTCTACAATGAGCAGTTCTTC. It is translated as CASSEYRTSSFYNEQFF.

This chain uses TRBV29-1 with TRBJ1-1, with 9 bases matching TRBD1. V shed 6 bases, J shed 2 bases, and the junction held 10 bases outside the gene matches. CDR1 and CDR2 from the germline V gene are SQVTM and ANQGSEA. This CDR3 comprises 15 residues. CDR3 protein: CSVLTGGSINTEAFF. The CDR3, as DNA: TGCAGCGTACTAACAGGGGGCTCTATTAACACTGAAGCTTTCTTT.

V is TRBV7-3 and J is TRBJ2-3; 8 bases map to TRBD2. The CDR3 extends over 16 amino acids. J lost 2 bases, V lost 5 bases, and 9 bases had no gene match. Germline lookup yields CDR1 SGHTA and CDR2 FQGTGA. The CDR3 protein is CASSPGRGAHTDTQYF. CDR3 nucleotides: TGTGCCAGCAGCCCCGGGCGGGGGGCACACACAGATACGCAGTATTTT.

The rearrangement uses TRBV19 and TRBJ1-5; possibly TRBD1 for D (5 bases). The CDR3 extends over 15 amino acids. Germline CDR1 and CDR2: LNHDA and SQIVND (reference sequence). V was trimmed by 7 bases and J by 4 bases, leaving 17 bases between them. The CDR3 DNA reads TGTGCCAGTAAGAATAGTAGGGCAGGGAATCAGCCCCAGCATTTT. Its protein product is CASKNSRAGNQPQHF.

J is TRBJ2-7 and V is TRBV4-1, with 8 bases identical to TRBD2. The CDR3 length is 16 residues. After removal of 0 bases from V and 3 bases from J, the junction contained 7 bases not matched to a gene. Germline V gene sequence: CDR1 MGHRA, CDR2 YSYEKL. This chain's CDR3 is CASSQDRILAGYEQYF. In nucleotides, the CDR3 is TGCGCCAGCAGCCAAGATAGGATCCTAGCGGGCTACGAGCAGTACTTC.

J is TRBJ2-7 and V is TRBV6-5; the match to TRBD2 covers 8 bases. V lost 4 bases, J lost 0 bases, and 5 bases stayed unmatched. CDR1 is MNHEY, CDR2 SVGAGI, per germline. The CDR3 covers 15 residues. CDR3 in amino acids: CASSSARGASYEQYF. The CDR3 DNA reads TGTGCCAGCAGTTCGGCGCGGGGGGCCTCCTACGAGCAGTACTTC.

This clone came up a few times. The chain recombines TRBV25-1 with TRBJ1-1; D unresolved. V gave up 6 bases and J gave up 9 bases, with 14 bases separating them. Germline V gene lookup returns CDR1 MGHDK and CDR2 SYGVNS. This CDR3 spans 12 amino acids. The CDR3 region has the DNA TGTGCCAGCAGCTCCCAGGAACTCAAAGCTTTCTTT. It codes for CASSSQELKAFF.

This chain connects TRBV5-4 to TRBJ2-7; 9 bases fit TRBD1. This CDR3 region has 14 residues. J gave up 9 bases and V 2 bases, and 9 bases lay outside the gene matches. Germline CDR1 is SGHNT and CDR2 is YYREEE (reference sequence). CDR3 nucleotides: TGTGCCAGCAGCTTTCAGGACAGGGGCGGGGGGCAGTACTTC. Protein product: CASSFQDRGGGQYF. Supplemented by reference TRBV5-4 and TRBJ2-7, the full variable domain reads ETGVTQSPTHLIKTRGQQVTLRCSSQSGHNTVSWYQQALGQGPQFIFQYYREEENGRGNFPPRFSGLQFPNYSSELNVNALELDDSALYLCASSFQDRGGGQYFGPGTRLTVT.

The chain links TRBV4-3 to TRBJ2-1; the match to TRBD2 covers 7 bases. Germline trimming cut 2 bases from V and 3 bases from J; bases unmatched to any gene: 4. The CDR3 runs 15 residues. Germline CDR1 reads LGHNA; CDR2 reads YSLEER. The CDR3 region has the DNA TGCGCCAGCAGCCAATCCGGGACTAACTACAATGAGCAGTTCTTC. It yields the protein CASSQSGTNYNEQFF.

The chain carries TRBV12-3 or TRBV12-4 and TRBJ1-5; D is ambiguous. This CDR3 has 13 residues. V was pared by 5 bases and J by 7 bases, with 12 bases between. CDR3 residues: CASSADFLQPQHF. CDR3 DNA: TGTGCCAGCAGTGCCGACTTCCTCCAGCCCCAGCATTTT.

This clone was counted only a few times. This rearrangement joins TRBV7-2 to TRBJ1-2, with TRBD1 matching 7 bases. CDR1 is SGHTA, CDR2 FQGNSA, per germline. The junction had 8 bases not matched to a gene; V was cut back by 1 base and J by 9 bases. There are 14 residues in the CDR3. CDR3 coding DNA: TGTGCCAGCAGCTTAGAGTACCCAGGGGGAAGCTACACCTTC. Encoded protein: CASSLEYPGGSYTF.

In its sample, this clone was seen a few times. The chain links TRBV12-3 or TRBV12-4 to TRBJ2-2, with D tentatively TRBD1 (5 bases). This CDR3 region has 13 residues. Trimming left V 7 bases short and J 6 bases short, with 12 bases between. The CDR3 DNA sequence: TGTGCCAGCATAAAGGGGCGAGCCGGGGAGCTGTTTTTT. The encoded protein is CASIKGRAGELFF.

This clone appeared a single time. The V and J genes are TRBV13 and TRBJ2-3, with 12 bases that match TRBD2. Trimming took 4 bases from V and 0 from J; bases not matched to a gene: 8. CDR3 size: 18 residues. The germline V gene encodes CDR1 PRHDT and CDR2 FYEKMQ (reference sequence). The CDR3 is CASSSLTSGGPSTDTQYF. For the CDR3, the DNA is TGTGCCAGCAGCTCCCTTACTAGCGGGGGGCCCAGCACAGATACGCAGTATTTT.

The DNA of the CDR3 is TGTGCCAGCAGTGAAGCGCAACCCAGGGCTTTCTTT. Protein sequence: CASSEAQPRAFF. The chain joins TRBV6-1 to TRBJ1-1, with D unresolved. Germline CDR1 is MNHNS and CDR2 is SASEGT. Trimming shortened V by 0 bases and J by 11 bases, and 10 bases separated the two germline ends. This CDR3 contains 12 residues.

V usage is TRBV6-5 and J usage is TRBJ2-1, with 11 positions matching TRBD2. The CDR3 is 15 residues long. In germline, CDR1 is MNHEY, CDR2 SVGAGI. After removal of 5 bases from V and 10 bases from J, the junction contained 10 bases not matched to a gene. In DNA form, the CDR3 reads TGTGCCAGCAGTAATGCCGGGACTAGCGGAAAAGAGCAGTTCTTC. This translates into CASSNAGTSGKEQFF.